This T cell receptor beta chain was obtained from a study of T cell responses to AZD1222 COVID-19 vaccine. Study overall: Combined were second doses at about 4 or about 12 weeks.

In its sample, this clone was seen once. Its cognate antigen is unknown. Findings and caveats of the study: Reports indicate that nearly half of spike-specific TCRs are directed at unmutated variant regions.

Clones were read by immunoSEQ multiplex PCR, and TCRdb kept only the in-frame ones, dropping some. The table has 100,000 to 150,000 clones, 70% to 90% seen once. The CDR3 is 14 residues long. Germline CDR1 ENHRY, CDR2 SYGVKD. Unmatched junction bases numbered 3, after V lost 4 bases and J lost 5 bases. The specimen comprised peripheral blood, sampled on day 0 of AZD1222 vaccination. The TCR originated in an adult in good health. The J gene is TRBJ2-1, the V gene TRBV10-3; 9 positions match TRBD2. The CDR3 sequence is CAISGASGDNEQFF. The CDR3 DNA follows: TGTGCCATCAGTGGGGCTAGCGGGGACAATGAGCAGTTCTTC.